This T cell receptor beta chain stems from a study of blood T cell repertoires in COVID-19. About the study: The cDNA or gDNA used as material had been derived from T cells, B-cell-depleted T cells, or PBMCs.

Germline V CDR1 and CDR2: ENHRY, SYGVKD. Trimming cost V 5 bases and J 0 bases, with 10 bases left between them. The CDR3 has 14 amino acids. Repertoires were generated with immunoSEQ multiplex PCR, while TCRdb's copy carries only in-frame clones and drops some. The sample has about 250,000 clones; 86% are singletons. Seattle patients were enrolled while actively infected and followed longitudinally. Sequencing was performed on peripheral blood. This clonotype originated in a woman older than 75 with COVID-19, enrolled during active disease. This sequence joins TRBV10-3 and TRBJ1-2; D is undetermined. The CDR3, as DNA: TGTGCCATCAGTCAAGACATAGCTAACTATGGCTACACCTTC. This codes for CAISQDIANYGYTF.